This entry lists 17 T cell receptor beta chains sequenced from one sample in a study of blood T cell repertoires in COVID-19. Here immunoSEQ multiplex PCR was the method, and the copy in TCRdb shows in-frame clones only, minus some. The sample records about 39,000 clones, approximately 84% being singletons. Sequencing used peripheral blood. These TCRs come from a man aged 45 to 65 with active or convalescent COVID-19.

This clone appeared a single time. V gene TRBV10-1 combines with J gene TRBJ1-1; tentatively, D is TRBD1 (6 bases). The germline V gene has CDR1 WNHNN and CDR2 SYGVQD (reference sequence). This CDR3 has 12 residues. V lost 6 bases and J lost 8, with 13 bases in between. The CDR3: CASSPDRTEAFF. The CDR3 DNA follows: TGCGCCAGCAGCCCCGACAGGACAGAAGCTTTCTTT.

CDR3 bases: TGTGCCAGCAGCGCCCGCGCGCCTAGCACAGATACGCAGTATTTT. Its translation: CASSARAPSTDTQYF. The rearrangement links TRBV3-1 (or the pseudogene TRBV3-2) to TRBJ2-3; no firm D call. The CDR3 is 15 amino acids. The germline V and J ends were trimmed by 5 bases and 0 bases, with 12 bases remaining between them. Germline V CDR1 and CDR2: LGHDT, YNNKEL (reference sequence).

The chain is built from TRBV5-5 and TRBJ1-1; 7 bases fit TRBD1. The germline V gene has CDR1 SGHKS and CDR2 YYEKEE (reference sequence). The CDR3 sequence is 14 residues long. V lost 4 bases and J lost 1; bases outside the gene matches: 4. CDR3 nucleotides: TGTGCCAGCAGCCAAAGGACAGGGAACACTGAAGCTTTCTTT. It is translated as CASSQRTGNTEAFF.

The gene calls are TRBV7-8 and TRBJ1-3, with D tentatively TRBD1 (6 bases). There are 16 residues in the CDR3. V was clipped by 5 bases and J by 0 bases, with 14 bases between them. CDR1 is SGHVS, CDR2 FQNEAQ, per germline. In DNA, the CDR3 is TGTGCCAGCAGCACGACAGGAACGTTCTCTGGAAACACCATATATTTT. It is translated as CASSTTGTFSGNTIYF. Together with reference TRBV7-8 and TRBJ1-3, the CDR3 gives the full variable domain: GAGVSQSPRYKVAKRGQDVALRCDPISGHVSLFWYQQALGQGPEFLTYFQNEAQLDKSGLPSDRFFAERPEGSVSTLKIQRTQQEDSAVYLCASSTTGTFSGNTIYFGEGSWLTVV.

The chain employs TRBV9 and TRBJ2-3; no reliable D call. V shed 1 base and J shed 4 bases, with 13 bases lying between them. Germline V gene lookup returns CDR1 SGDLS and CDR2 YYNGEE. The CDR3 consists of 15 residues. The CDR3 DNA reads TGTGCCAGCAGCGTAAACTGGTTAGCCCCAGATACGCAGTATTTT. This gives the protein CASSVNWLAPDTQYF. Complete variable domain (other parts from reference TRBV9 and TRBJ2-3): DSGVTQTPKHLITATGQRVTLRCSPRSGDLSVYWYQQSLDQGLQFLIQYYNGEERAKGNILERFSAQQFPDLHSELNLSSLELGDSALYFCASSVNWLAPDTQYFGPGTRLTVL.

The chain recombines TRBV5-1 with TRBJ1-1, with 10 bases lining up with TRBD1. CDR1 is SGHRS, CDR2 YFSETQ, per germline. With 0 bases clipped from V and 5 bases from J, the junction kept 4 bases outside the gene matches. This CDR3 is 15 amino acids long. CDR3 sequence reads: CASSLAGTGATEAFF. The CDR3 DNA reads TGCGCCAGCAGCTTGGCGGGGACAGGGGCAACTGAAGCTTTCTTT.

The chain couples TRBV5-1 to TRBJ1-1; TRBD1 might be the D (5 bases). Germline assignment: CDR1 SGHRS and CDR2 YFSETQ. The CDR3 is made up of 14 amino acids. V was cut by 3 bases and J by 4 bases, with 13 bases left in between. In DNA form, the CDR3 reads TGCGCCAGCAGCTCCCTGACAGTGGGCACTGAAGCTTTCTTT. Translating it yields CASSSLTVGTEAFF.

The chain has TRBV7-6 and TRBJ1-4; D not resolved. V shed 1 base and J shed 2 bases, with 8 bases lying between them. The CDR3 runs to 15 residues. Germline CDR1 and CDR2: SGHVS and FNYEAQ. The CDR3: CASSLVAGTNEKLFF. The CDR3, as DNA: TGTGCCAGCAGCTTAGTAGCGGGGACTAATGAAAAACTGTTTTTT.

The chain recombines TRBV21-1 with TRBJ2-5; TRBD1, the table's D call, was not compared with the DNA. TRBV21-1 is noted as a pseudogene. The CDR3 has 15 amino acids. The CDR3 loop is CASSRERTGPAAQYF. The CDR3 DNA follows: TGTGCCAGCAGCAGGGAAAGGACAGGGCCCGCGGCCCAGTACTTC.

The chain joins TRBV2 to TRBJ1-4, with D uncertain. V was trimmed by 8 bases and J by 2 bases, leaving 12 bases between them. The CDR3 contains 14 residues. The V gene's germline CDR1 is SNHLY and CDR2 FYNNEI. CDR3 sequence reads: CASHRQATNEKLFF. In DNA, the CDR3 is TGTGCCAGCCATCGACAAGCCACTAATGAAAAACTGTTTTTT.

The CDR3 DNA reads TGCGCCAGCAGTGCCGGAGGGAATTCACCCCTCCACTTT. This encodes CASSAGGNSPLHF. The V gene is TRBV10-1, the J gene TRBJ1-6, with no clear D. The V end lost 4 bases, the J end lost 7 bases, and 8 bases lay between the germline ends. CDR1 and CDR2 from the germline V gene are WNHNN and SYGVQD (reference sequence). This CDR3 contains 13 residues.

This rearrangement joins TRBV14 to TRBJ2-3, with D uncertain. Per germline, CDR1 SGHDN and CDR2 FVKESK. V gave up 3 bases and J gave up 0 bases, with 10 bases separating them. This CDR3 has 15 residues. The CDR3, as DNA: TGTGCCAGCAGCCACCTCTTGCGTAGCACAGATACGCAGTATTTT. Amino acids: CASSHLLRSTDTQYF. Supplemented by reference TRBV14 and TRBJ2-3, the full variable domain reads EAGVTQFPSHSVIEKGQTVTLRCDPISGHDNLYWYRRVMGKEIKFLLHFVKESKQDESGMPNNRFLAERTGGTYSTLKVQPAELEDSGVYFCASSHLLRSTDTQYFGPGTRLTVL.

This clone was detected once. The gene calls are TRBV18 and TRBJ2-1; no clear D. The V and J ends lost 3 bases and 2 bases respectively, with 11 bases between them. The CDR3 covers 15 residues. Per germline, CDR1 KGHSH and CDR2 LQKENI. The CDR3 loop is CASSPADTAYNEQFF. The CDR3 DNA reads TGTGCCAGCTCACCCGCTGATACGGCCTACAATGAGCAGTTCTTC.

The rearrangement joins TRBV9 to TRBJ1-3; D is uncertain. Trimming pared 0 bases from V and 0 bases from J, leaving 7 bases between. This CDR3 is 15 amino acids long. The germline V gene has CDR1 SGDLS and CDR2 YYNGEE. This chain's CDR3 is CASSVDGGSGNTIYF. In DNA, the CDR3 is TGTGCCAGCAGCGTAGATGGAGGCTCTGGAAACACCATATATTTT.

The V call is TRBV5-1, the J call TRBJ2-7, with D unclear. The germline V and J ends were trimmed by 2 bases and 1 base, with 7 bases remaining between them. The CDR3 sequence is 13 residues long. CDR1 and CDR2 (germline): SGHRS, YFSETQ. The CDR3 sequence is CASSLALSYEQYF. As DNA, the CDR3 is TGCGCCAGCAGCTTAGCTCTGTCCTACGAGCAGTACTTC.

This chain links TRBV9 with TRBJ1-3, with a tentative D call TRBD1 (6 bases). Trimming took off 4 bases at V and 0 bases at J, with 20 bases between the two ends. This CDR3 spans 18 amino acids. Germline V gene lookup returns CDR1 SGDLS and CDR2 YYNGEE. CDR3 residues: CASSSPIWDTDSGNTIYF. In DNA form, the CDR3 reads TGTGCCAGCAGCTCACCAATTTGGGACACTGACTCTGGAAACACCATATATTTT.

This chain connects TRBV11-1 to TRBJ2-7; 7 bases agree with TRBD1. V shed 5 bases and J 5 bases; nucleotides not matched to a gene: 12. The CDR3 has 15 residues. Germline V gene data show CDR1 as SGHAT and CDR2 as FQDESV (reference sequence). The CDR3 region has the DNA TGTGCCAGCAGCACCCCACTCGACAGGGCCCACGAGCAGTACTTC. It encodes CASSTPLDRAHEQYF.